This T cell receptor (beta chain) was found in a study of CXCR3-negative and CXCR3-positive naive CD8 T cells. Study-wide results and caveats: Comparison of naive cells showed more hydrophobic TRB CDR3s in CXCR3-positive than in CXCR3-negative naive cells.

Researchers prepared the TRB cDNA libraries using 5' RACE with UMI labels. With the 5' RACE reads reprocessed, TCRdb shows one record per CDR3 protein and no DNA. The sample totals some 100,000 distinct CDR3 sequences; its top ten clones hold about 0.34%. In the case of this clonotype: Antigen unknown.

The CDR3 spans 15 residues. Germline assignment: CDR1 MDHEN and CDR2 SYDVKM. The chain recombines TRBV28 with TRBJ1-6. The sequence was obtained from a human donor in good health. Some clones in this sample may be carry-over from other donors' samples. Material for sequencing was naive CXCR3+ CD8+ T cells from blood. Stated subset: CD45RO-CCR7+CD27+CD95- naive CD8+ T cells expressing CXCR3 (TNR3+). CDR3 in amino acids: CASSVSLEGHSALHF.